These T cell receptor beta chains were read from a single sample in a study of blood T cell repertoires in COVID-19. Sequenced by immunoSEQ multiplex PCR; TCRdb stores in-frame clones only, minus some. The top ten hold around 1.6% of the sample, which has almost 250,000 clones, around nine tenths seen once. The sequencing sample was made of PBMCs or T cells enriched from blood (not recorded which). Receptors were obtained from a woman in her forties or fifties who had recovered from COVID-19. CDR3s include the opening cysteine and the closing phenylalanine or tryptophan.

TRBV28,CASSLVQGYGYTF
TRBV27,CASSFGTGSYNSPLHF
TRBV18,CASSPSGTLYGYTF
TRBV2,CASWRPGQPTDTQYF
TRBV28,CASSSGQIGGYTF
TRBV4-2,CASSQDPSGQGSREQFF
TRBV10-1,CASSESLQETQYF
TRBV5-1,CASGIGGTGNTIYF
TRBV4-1,CASSQEALQETQYF
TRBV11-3,CASSLGLGAQETQYF
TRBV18,CASSQTGGSGQPQHF
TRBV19,CASSIEQGRSNQPQHF
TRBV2,CASSAGGSTDTQYF
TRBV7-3,CASSDGQGLGETQYF
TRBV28,CASSRGPVEAFF
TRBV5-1,CASSLVLGQGNPAFF
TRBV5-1,CASSLGTEDYYEQYF
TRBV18,CASSPGQDQPQHF
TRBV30,CAWSVYIWDRGIGEQYF
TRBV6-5,CASSSGMAHNQPQHF
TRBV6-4,CAVSGDRADAGVNYGYTF
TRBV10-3,CAISEARGNQPQHF
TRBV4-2,CASSQASRTSGKYEQYF
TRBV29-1,CSVDFLDRGQETQYF
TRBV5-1,CASSLDSGMQPQHF
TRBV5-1,CASSLVSSTDTQYF
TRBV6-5,CASSQAASLLYGYTF
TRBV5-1,CATGPGTSEEQYF
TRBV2,CAVGVEVTNQPQHF
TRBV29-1,CSVGEGTNYGYTF
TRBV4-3,CASSYRRTSSGNTIYF
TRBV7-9,CASNLDSYEQYF
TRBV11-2,CASQRQGGFVTDTQYF
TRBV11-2,CASSLGIGGLAGTGELFF
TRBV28,CASSRSLAGVIEQFF
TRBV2,CASSEPGLAGGPSDTQYF
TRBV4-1,CASSQTNGPGRDGYTF
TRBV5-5,CASSSSGGTEAFF
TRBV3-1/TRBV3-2,CASSQVQFGNTIYF
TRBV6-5,CASRDGQLYEQYF
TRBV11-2,CASSLDRVTLTQYF
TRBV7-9,CASSSATWEQFF
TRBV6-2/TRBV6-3,CASSYSSMRLSPDYGYTF
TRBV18,CASSPDRPSISYNEQFF
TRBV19,CASSISGRQQETQYF
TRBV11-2,CASSLLRTSGKVADTQYF
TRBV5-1,CASSPPVMVAGGEDTGELFF
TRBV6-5,CASSYSLVVPTNEQFF
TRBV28,CASSFNRNTDTQYF
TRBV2,CASREIQGYNEQFF
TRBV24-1,CATSPRGPDTQYF
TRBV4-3,CASSQDQSRGYGYTF
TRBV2,CASSDETASDEQYF
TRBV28,CASSLFGGGYGYTF
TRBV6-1,CASSEGGRGRNNEQFF